This T cell receptor (beta chain) was captured by sequencing in a study of beta chain features in type 1 diabetes. Germline V gives CDR1 SGHAT, CDR2 FQNNGV. The CDR3 extends over 14 amino acids. With 6 bases clipped from V and 0 bases from J, the junction kept 3 bases outside the gene matches. Investigators reverse transcribed all isolated RNA, so they sequenced expressed TCRB transcripts. Clones were read by immunoSEQ multiplex PCR, and TCRdb kept only the in-frame ones, dropping some. This sample has a few hundred thousand clones, with roughly a quarter found just once. CD4+ naive, central memory, regulatory and stem cell-like memory subsets were isolated by sorting on CD45RO/CCR7/CD25/CD127/CD95/CD27. In regard to this clone: Its cognate antigen is unknown.

Findings and caveats of the study: Shortening of TCRB CDR3s, moderate but significant, appeared in all four CD4+ subsets of Type 1 diabetes patients. Among type 1 diabetes patients, VDJ junctions had fewer insertions and more deletions. A greater similarity of naive, central memory and Treg TCRB repertoires was seen among patients than among healthy donors.

The material sequenced was naive CD4+ T cells from blood. This sequence originates from a woman aged 25 to 45 with type 1 diabetes. The chain carries TRBV11-2 and TRBJ2-7; 9 bases are shared with TRBD2. The CDR3 DNA is TGTGCCAGCAGAATGACTAGCGGCTCCTACGAGCAGTACTTC. As protein: CASRMTSGSYEQYF.